The 3 T cell receptor beta chains given below trace back to one sample, sequenced in a study of cytomegalovirus exposure and HLA in healthy donors. The study ran its PCR with 60 Vbeta and 13 Jbeta primers. The assay was immunoSEQ multiplex PCR, and TCRdb's table has in-frame clones only and misses some. The table lists 150,000 to 200,000 clones, roughly 74% of them singletons. Sequencing was performed on PBMCs. These receptors all come from a man aged 18 to 30 in good health and CMV-seropositive.

The CDR3 region is CASRPAWTVNQETQYF. The CDR3 bases are TGTGCCAGCAGACCCGCCTGGACAGTCAACCAAGAGACCCAGTACTTC. The J gene is TRBJ2-5, the V gene TRBV27; TRBD1 might be the D (6 bases). Deletions cut 6 bases from V and 0 bases from J, with 17 bases between. Germline V gene sequence: CDR1 MNHEY, CDR2 SMNVEV (reference sequence). This CDR3 spans 16 amino acids.

The chain uses TRBV10-2 and TRBJ2-7, with 10 bases matching TRBD2. Germline-derived CDR1 and CDR2 are WSHSY and SAAADI. J gave up 0 bases and V 10 bases, and 3 bases lay outside the gene matches. The CDR3 has 13 amino acids. CDR3 DNA sequence: TGCGCCACCAGCGGGGGGGGCTCCTACGAGCAGTACTTC. Its translation is CATSGGGSYEQYF.

This chain links TRBV11-1 with TRBJ2-1; D is unclear. Germline V lookup: CDR1 SGHAT, CDR2 FQDESV (reference sequence). This CDR3 contains 12 residues. Between the trimmed V and J ends, which lost 8 bases and 2 bases, there was a span of 7 bases. The CDR3 here is CASSRAYNEQFF. Here the CDR3 DNA reads TGTGCCAGCTCCCGGGCCTACAATGAGCAGTTCTTC. The full variable domain, rest sourced from reference TRBV11-1 and TRBJ2-1, is EAEVAQSPRYKITEKSQAVAFWCDPISGHATLYWYRQILGQGPELLVQFQDESVVDDSQLPKDRFSAERLKGVDSTLKIQPAELGDSAMYLCASSRAYNEQFFGPGTRLTVL.